The present T cell receptor beta chain was sequenced within a study of T cell responses to AZD1222 COVID-19 vaccine. The study, taken as a whole, reports: Among AZD1222 vaccinees, only six or seven were seropositive at baseline.

Some clones are missing from TCRdb's copy, which holds only in-frame ones; the method was immunoSEQ multiplex PCR. The sample records about 69,000 clones, less than 90% being singletons. The CDR3 contains 18 residues. Per germline, CDR1 LGHDT and CDR2 YNNKEL (reference sequence). V lost 1 base and J lost 3; bases outside the gene matches: 6. In the case of this clone: The target antigen is unknown.

The TCR was taken from an adult who received the AZD1222 COVID-19 vaccine. Specimen: peripheral blood, collected 28 days after the second AZD1222 dose. The chain couples TRBV3-1 (or the pseudogene TRBV3-2) to TRBJ2-3; 14 bases map to TRBD2. CDR3 sequence reads: CASSQVTSGGAMTDTQYF. CDR3 in DNA: TGTGCCAGCAGCCAAGTGACTAGCGGGGGGGCCATGACAGATACGCAGTATTTT.